Here is one T cell receptor beta chain with its context. These data come from a study of blood T cell repertoires in COVID-19. Profiling relied on immunoSEQ multiplex PCR, and the TCRdb table lists in-frame clones only, not all of them. The table includes some 310,000 clones, about 90% detected once. V lost 4 bases, J lost 8 bases, and 15 bases lay in between. CDR1 is MRHNA, CDR2 SNTAGT, per germline. The CDR3 totals 14 residues. Sequenced: PBMCs or T cells enriched from blood (not recorded which). V gene TRBV6-4 combines with J gene TRBJ2-1; possibly TRBD1 for D (5 bases). This receptor was identified in a woman aged 25 to 39 who had recovered from COVID-19. In DNA form, the CDR3 reads TGTGCCAGCAGTGGAGGCAGGGATTGGGATGAGCAGTTCTTC. Residues: CASSGGRDWDEQFF.